The clone carrying this T cell receptor (beta chain) was observed a handful of times. Its antigen remains unidentified. CDR1 is SEHNR, CDR2 FQNEAQ, per germline (reference sequence). The CDR3 spans 15 residues. J gave up 6 bases and V 5 bases, and 6 bases lay outside the gene matches. This record belongs to a study of blood T cells in healthy people across ages. A sample-barcoded 5' primer and a J-beta primer mix were used in a second PCR of roughly 6 to 11 cycles. One entry per CDR3 protein, called by TCRdb with MiXCR from the 5' RACE reads. The sample holds roughly 1.5 million distinct CDR3 sequences; less than 45% are singletons and the top ten take 4%. General study results and limits: While age rose, TCR beta diversity per million T cells dropped in a roughly linear way.

It was approximately 9 milliliters of peripheral blood that were drawn from each donor. This sequence was found in a woman under 30 in good health. Input material: blood. This chain links TRBV7-9 with TRBJ2-1; 11 bases match TRBD2. The CDR3 sequence is CASSLLAGVANEQFF. CDR3 DNA: TGTGCCAGCAGCCTACTAGCGGGAGTTGCCAATGAGCAGTTCTTC.